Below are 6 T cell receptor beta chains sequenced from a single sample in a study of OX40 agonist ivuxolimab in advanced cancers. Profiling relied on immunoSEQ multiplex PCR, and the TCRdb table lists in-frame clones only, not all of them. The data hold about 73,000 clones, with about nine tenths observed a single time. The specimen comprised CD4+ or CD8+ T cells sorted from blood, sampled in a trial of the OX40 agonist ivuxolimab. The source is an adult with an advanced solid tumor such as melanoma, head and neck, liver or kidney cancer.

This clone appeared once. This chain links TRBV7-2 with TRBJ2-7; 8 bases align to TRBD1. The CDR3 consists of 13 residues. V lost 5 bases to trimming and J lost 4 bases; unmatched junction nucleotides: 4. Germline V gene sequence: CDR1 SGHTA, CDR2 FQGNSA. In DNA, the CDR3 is TGTGCCAGCAGCCAAACAGGGGGGTACGAGCAGTACTTC. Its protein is CASSQTGGYEQYF.

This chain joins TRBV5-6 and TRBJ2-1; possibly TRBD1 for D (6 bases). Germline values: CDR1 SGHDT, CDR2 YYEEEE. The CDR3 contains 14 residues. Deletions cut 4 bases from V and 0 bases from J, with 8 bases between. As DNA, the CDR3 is TGTGCCAGCAGCCCGACAGGCTCCTACAATGAGCAGTTCTTC. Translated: CASSPTGSYNEQFF.

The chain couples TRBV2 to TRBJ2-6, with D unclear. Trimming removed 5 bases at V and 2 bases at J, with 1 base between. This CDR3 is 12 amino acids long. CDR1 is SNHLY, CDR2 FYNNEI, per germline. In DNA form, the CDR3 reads TGTGCCAGCAGTCCTGGGGCCAACGTCCTGACTTTC. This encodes CASSPGANVLTF. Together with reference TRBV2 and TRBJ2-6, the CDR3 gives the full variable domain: EPEVTQTPSHQVTQMGQEVILRCVPISNHLYFYWYRQILGQKVEFLVSFYNNEISEKSEIFDDQFSVERPDGSNFTLKIRSTKLEDSAMYFCASSPGANVLTFGAGSRLTVL.

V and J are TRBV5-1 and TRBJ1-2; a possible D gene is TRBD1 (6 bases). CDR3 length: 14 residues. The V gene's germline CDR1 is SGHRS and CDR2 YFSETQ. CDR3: CVNSLAQGSDGYTF. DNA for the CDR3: TGCGTCAACAGCTTGGCCCAGGGGTCGGATGGCTACACCTTC.

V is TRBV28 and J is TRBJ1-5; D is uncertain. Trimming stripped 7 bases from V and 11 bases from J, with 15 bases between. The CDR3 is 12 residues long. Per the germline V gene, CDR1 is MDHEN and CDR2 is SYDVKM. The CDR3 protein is CASTEGFSAQHF. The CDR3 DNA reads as TGTGCCAGCACCGAAGGGTTTTCGGCCCAGCATTTT.

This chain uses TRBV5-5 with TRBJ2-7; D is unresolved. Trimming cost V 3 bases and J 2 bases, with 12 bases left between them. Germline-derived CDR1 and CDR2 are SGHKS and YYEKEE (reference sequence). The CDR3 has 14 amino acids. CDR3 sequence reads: CASSSRTATYEQYF. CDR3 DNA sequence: TGTGCCAGCAGCTCCCGGACGGCCACCTACGAGCAGTACTTC. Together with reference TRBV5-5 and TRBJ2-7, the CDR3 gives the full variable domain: DAGVTQSPTHLIKTRGQQVTLRCSPISGHKSVSWYQQVLGQGPQFIFQYYEKEERGRGNFPDRFSARQFPNYSSELNVNALLLGDSALYLCASSSRTATYEQYFGPGTRLTVT.